The present T cell receptor (beta chain) was sequenced within a study of CD8+ T cells in alopecia areata. Study in general: Treated patients' severity was scored by percentage of affected scalp area.

General study results and limits: Elevated clonality characterized lesional scalp relative to normal scalp, particularly in alopecia totalis/universalis.

The treatment: oral pan-JAK inhibitor, 5-10 mg twice daily. Peripheral blood samples and lesional scalp punch biopsies were obtained from alopecia areata patients. PBMCs were stained for CD3, CD4 and CD8, and CD4+ and CD8+ T cells were sorted. As regards this clone: Its antigen is unknown.

Extraction of RNA preceded its reverse transcription into cDNA, which served as the sequencing template. The assay was immunoSEQ multiplex PCR, and TCRdb's table has in-frame clones only and misses some. In the table there are a few hundred thousand clones, over 40% of which are singletons. The CDR3 consists of 16 residues. J gave up 4 bases and V 1 base, and 8 bases lay outside the gene matches. Germline assignment: CDR1 SGHVS and CDR2 FNYEAQ. This TCR derives from a human donor with alopecia areata. Sequences were derived from CD4+ T cells sorted from blood, sampled at approximately week 36, from a patient treated with tofacitinib. The chain recombines TRBV7-6 with TRBJ2-5, with 8 bases identical to TRBD2. The CDR3 sequence: CASSLGGREEGETQYF. The CDR3 DNA sequence: TGTGCCAGCAGCTTAGGAGGGCGGGAGGAGGGAGAGACCCAGTACTTC.